This passage covers 22 T cell receptor beta chains from one sample sequenced in a study of T-cell reconstitution after alpha-beta-depleted transplantation in children. Unique molecular identifiers were incorporated into the prepared TCRbeta library. Each CDR3 protein is one row after TCRdb ran MiXCR on the PCR reads. The repertoire holds approximately 800,000 distinct CDR3 sequences, with 16% as singletons. The specimen comprised PBMCs, mostly from graft donor cells, sampled 360 days after TCRalphabeta/CD19-depleted stem cell transplant. All receptors derive from a male patient younger than 18 who had a stem cell transplant for acute lymphoblastic leukemia, so the T cells may come from the graft donor.

This clonotype has more than one count but fewer than ten. V usage is TRBV5-1 and J usage is TRBJ2-7, with D possibly being TRBD1 (7 bases). Per the germline V gene, CDR1 is SGHRS and CDR2 is YFSETQ. The germline V and J ends were trimmed by 2 bases and 3 bases, with 21 bases remaining between them. The CDR3 runs to 17 residues. In DNA form, the CDR3 reads TGCGCCAGCAGCTTAGCAGGGGGTAGCGGACGCGACTACGAGCAGTACTTC. It translates to CASSLAGGSGRDYEQYF.

This clonotype was observed a handful of times. The gene calls are TRBV12-3 or TRBV12-4 and TRBJ2-6; 10 bases match TRBD1. V lost 3 bases, J lost 0 bases, and 5 bases stayed unmatched. This CDR3 has 18 amino acids. The DNA for the CDR3 is TGTGCCAGCAGTTTGGGACAGGGGTCCGCCTCTGGGGCCAACGTCCTGACTTTC. The encoded protein is CASSLGQGSASGANVLTF.

The J gene is TRBJ1-5, the V gene TRBV5-1; D gene ambiguous. CDR1 is SGHRS, CDR2 YFSETQ, per germline. Trimming left V 0 bases short and J 9 bases short, with 13 bases between. The CDR3 extends over 14 amino acids. CDR3 loop: CASSLDVGPGPQHF. DNA for the CDR3: TGCGCCAGCAGCTTGGATGTCGGGCCAGGGCCCCAGCATTTT.

This clonotype was detected a few times. V usage is TRBV5-1 and J usage is TRBJ2-2; the match to TRBD2 covers 12 bases. CDR1 is SGHRS and CDR2 is YFSETQ in the germline V gene. The CDR3 is made up of 16 amino acids. The trim removed 0 bases at V and 6 bases at J, leaving 3 bases unmatched. CDR3 DNA: TGCGCCAGCAGCTTGGTGACTAGCGGGAGTGCCGGGGAGCTGTTTTTT. It specifies CASSLVTSGSAGELFF. Looking up the rest from reference TRBV5-1 and TRBJ2-2 gives the full variable domain: KAGVTQTPRYLIKTRGQQVTLSCSPISGHRSVSWYQQTPGQGLQFLFEYFSETQRNKGNFPGRFSGRQFSNSRSEMNVSTLELGDSALYLCASSLVTSGSAGELFFGEGSRLTVL.

The chain couples TRBV10-3 to TRBJ1-3; D is ambiguous. Deletions cut 6 bases from V and 2 bases from J, with 11 bases between. Germline V gives CDR1 ENHRY, CDR2 SYGVKD. This CDR3 comprises 14 residues. This CDR3 reads CAISEVGAGNTIYF. CDR3 in DNA: TGTGCCATCAGCGAGGTTGGGGCTGGAAACACCATATATTTT.

This clonotype was observed a few times. The gene calls are TRBV12-3 or TRBV12-4 and TRBJ2-1; D might be TRBD1 or TRBD2, each matching 6 bases. Trimming cost V 9 bases and J 1 base, with 22 bases left between them. This CDR3 is built from 17 residues. This CDR3 reads CASSPGANPESYNEQFF. CDR3 nucleotide sequence: TGTGCCAGTAGTCCGGGGGCGAACCCGGAGTCCTACAATGAGCAGTTCTTC.

This chain connects TRBV25-1 to TRBJ1-1, with no clear D. CDR1 is MGHDK, CDR2 SYGVNS, per germline. Deletions cut 2 bases from V and 10 bases from J, with 14 bases between. This CDR3 is 13 amino acids long. DNA of the CDR3: TGTGCCAGCAGTGAAAGACTCGCGGACGGAGCTTTCTTT. Amino acids: CASSERLADGAFF.

The V and J genes are TRBV11-2 and TRBJ2-5, with D tentatively TRBD1 or TRBD2 (5 bases each). Germline V lookup: CDR1 SGHAT, CDR2 FQNNGV. CDR3 length: 18 amino acids. V was trimmed by 5 bases and J by 1 base, leaving 23 bases between them. CDR3 DNA: TGTGCCAGCAGCACACGGGCCCCGAGGGGAATGCTCCAAGAGACCCAGTACTTC. Translating it yields CASSTRAPRGMLQETQYF.

The rearrangement uses TRBV20-1 and TRBJ2-1; 9 bases agree with TRBD2. CDR1 is DFQATT and CDR2 is SNEGSKA in the germline V gene (reference sequence). This CDR3 contains 17 residues. With V trimmed by 1 base and J by 10 bases, 17 bases remained unmatched. The CDR3 region is CSARARRGGRALGEQFF. CDR3 bases: TGCAGTGCTAGAGCTAGACGAGGCGGGAGGGCCCTAGGAGAGCAGTTCTTC.

The chain recombines TRBV2 with TRBJ2-5, with TRBD2 as a possible D gene (6 bases). Germline V gives CDR1 SNHLY, CDR2 FYNNEI. Trimming took off 1 base at V and 0 bases at J, with 12 bases between the two ends. There are 16 residues in the CDR3. CDR3 protein: CASSEGGSGYQETQYF. In nucleotides, the CDR3 is TGTGCCAGCAGTGAAGGCGGTAGCGGTTACCAAGAGACCCAGTACTTC. The full variable domain, with the rest looked up from reference TRBV2 and TRBJ2-5, is EPEVTQTPSHQVTQMGQEVILRCVPISNHLYFYWYRQILGQKVEFLVSFYNNEISEKSEIFDDQFSVERPDGSNFTLKIRSTKLEDSAMYFCASSEGGSGYQETQYFGPGTRLLVL.

The CDR3 DNA is TGTGCCAGCAGCGTAGAGGGGACAACCTATGGCTACACCTTC. It is translated as CASSVEGTTYGYTF. This rearrangement joins TRBV9 to TRBJ1-2; TRBD1 might be the D (6 bases). CDR3 length: 14 amino acids. Trimming shortened V by 0 bases and J by 4 bases, and 10 bases separated the two germline ends. Looked up from germline, CDR1 is SGDLS and CDR2 is YYNGEE.

This clonotype was seen a handful of times. The J gene is TRBJ2-2, the V gene TRBV3-1; 14 bases are a match to TRBD2. CDR1 and CDR2 (germline): LGHDT, YNNKEL (reference sequence). V lost 0 bases and J lost 4; bases outside the gene matches: 1. CDR3 length: 17 residues. This CDR3 reads CASSQDGLAGGTGELFF. CDR3 nucleotides: TGTGCCAGCAGCCAAGATGGACTAGCGGGAGGCACCGGGGAGCTGTTTTTT.

This clonotype has only a few counts. The V call is TRBV4-1, the J call TRBJ2-7, with D maybe TRBD2 (6 bases). The CDR3 covers 16 residues. Deletions cut 3 bases from V and 6 bases from J, with 21 bases between. Germline loops: CDR1 MGHRA, CDR2 YSYEKL. This CDR3 is CASSQEPGLLTGEQYF. The CDR3 region has the DNA TGCGCCAGCAGCCAGGAACCGGGACTCCTTACGGGCGAGCAGTACTTC.

This clonotype has just a few counts. This chain connects TRBV27 to TRBJ2-1; D gene unclear. Germline assignment: CDR1 MNHEY and CDR2 SMNVEV (reference sequence). The V gene lost 6 bases and the J gene lost 8 bases, with 8 bases spanning the gap. CDR3 length: 11 residues. DNA of the CDR3: TGTGCCAGCAGGGTTTACGATGAGCAGTTCTTC. Protein sequence: CASRVYDEQFF.

Details on this clonotype: One base away lies a much larger clone, so this may be a sequencing read error. The gene calls are TRBV24-1 and TRBJ2-7; 10 bases agree with TRBD2. This CDR3 contains 15 residues. CDR1 is KGHDR, CDR2 SFDVKD, per germline. The ends lost 3 bases at V and 6 bases at J; junction bases unmatched: 7. The CDR3 region has the DNA TGTGCCACCAGTGATATTACTAGCGGGACCGCCGAGCAGTACTTC. Its translation: CATSDITSGTAEQYF.

J is TRBJ2-3 and V is TRBV20-1; 9 positions agree with TRBD2. Germline V CDR1 and CDR2: DFQATT, SNEGSKA (reference sequence). The CDR3 loop spans 14 amino acids. With 3 bases clipped from V and 4 bases from J, the junction kept 5 bases outside the gene matches. This CDR3 reads CSASLREGADTQYF. The CDR3 coding sequence is TGCAGTGCTAGTCTGCGGGAGGGAGCAGATACGCAGTATTTT.

This clonotype was recorded many times. The V gene is TRBV12-3 or TRBV12-4, the J gene TRBJ2-2; possibly TRBD1 for D (5 bases). The CDR3 runs 15 residues. V lost 3 bases, J lost 6 bases, and 14 bases lay in between. The CDR3, as DNA: TGTGCCAGCAGTTTCCCAGGGAATGGCCCCGGGGAGCTGTTTTTT. It encodes CASSFPGNGPGELFF.

This clonotype was observed a few times. The chain combines TRBV20-1 with TRBJ1-2, with 11 bases fitting TRBD1. Germline V gene lookup returns CDR1 DFQATT and CDR2 SNEGSKA (reference sequence). V shed 6 bases and J 7 bases; nucleotides not matched to a gene: 10. The CDR3 is 14 amino acids. The CDR3 coding sequence is TGCAGTGCGGGGGGACAGGGGGTCTACTCTGGCTACACCTTC. Translated: CSAGGQGVYSGYTF.

The chain carries TRBV20-1 and TRBJ2-2; 7 bases agree with TRBD2. This CDR3 comprises 15 residues. The germline gives CDR1 DFQATT, CDR2 SNEGSKA (reference sequence). With 0 bases clipped from V and 6 bases from J, the junction kept 7 bases outside the gene matches. CDR3 in DNA: TGCAGTGCTAGAGATCTCGCGGGAGTATCCGGGGAGCTGTTTTTT. It codes for CSARDLAGVSGELFF.

The chain is built from TRBV9 and TRBJ2-2; 7 positions agree with TRBD2. Germline assignment: CDR1 SGDLS and CDR2 YYNGEE. The CDR3 has 16 amino acids. J gave up 5 bases and V 3 bases, and 10 bases lay outside the gene matches. The CDR3 here is CASSGAAGMGTGELFF. In DNA, the CDR3 is TGTGCCAGCAGCGGTGCAGCGGGAATGGGGACCGGGGAGCTGTTTTTT.

The chain employs TRBV4-1 and TRBJ2-2; tentatively, D is TRBD2 (6 bases). Trimming left V 3 bases short and J 3 bases short, with 17 bases between. The CDR3 extends over 17 amino acids. Per the germline V gene, CDR1 is MGHRA and CDR2 is YSYEKL. Here the CDR3 reads CASSQARLGLDTGELFF. The CDR3 region has the DNA TGCGCCAGCAGCCAGGCAAGGTTGGGACTCGACACCGGGGAGCTGTTTTTT.

This clonotype has more than one count but fewer than ten. This chain joins TRBV5-1 and TRBJ2-1; weak D call: TRBD1 (6 bases). Germline lookup yields CDR1 SGHRS and CDR2 YFSETQ. V was shortened by 5 bases and J by 8 bases, with 17 bases between the two germline ends. There are 14 residues in the CDR3. CDR3 region: CASRPRTALHEQFF. CDR3 coding DNA: TGCGCCAGCAGACCTAGGACAGCACTCCATGAGCAGTTCTTC.